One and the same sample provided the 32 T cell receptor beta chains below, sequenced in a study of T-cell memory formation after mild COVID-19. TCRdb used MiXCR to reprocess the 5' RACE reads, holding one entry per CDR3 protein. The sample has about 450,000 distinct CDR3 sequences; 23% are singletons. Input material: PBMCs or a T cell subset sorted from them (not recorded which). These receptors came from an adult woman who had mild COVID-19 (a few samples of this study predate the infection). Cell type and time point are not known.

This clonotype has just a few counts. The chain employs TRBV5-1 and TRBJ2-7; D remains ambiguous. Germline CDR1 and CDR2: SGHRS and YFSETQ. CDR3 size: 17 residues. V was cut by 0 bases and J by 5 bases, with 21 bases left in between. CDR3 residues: CASSLGPIAPLLDEQYF. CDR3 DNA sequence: TGCGCCAGCAGCTTGGGTCCCATAGCTCCACTTTTGGACGAGCAGTACTTC.

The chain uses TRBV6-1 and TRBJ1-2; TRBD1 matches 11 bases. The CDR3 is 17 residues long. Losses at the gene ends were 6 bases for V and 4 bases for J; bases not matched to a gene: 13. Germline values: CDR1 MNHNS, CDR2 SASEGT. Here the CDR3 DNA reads TGTGCCAGCAGCGACGGACAGGGGGCTAGGGGAGGCTATGGCTACACCTTC. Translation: CASSDGQGARGGYGYTF.

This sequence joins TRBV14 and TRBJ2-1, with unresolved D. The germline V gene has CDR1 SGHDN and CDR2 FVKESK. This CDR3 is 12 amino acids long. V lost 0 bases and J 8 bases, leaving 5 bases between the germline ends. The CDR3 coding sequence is TGTGCCAGCAGCCAAGAAGACGATGAGCAGTTCTTC. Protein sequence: CASSQEDDEQFF.

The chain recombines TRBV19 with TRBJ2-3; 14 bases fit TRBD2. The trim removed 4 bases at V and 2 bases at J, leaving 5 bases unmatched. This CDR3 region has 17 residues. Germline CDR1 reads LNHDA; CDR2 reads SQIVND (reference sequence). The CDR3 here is CASSTPGLAGATDTQYF. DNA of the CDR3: TGTGCCAGTAGTACTCCGGGACTAGCGGGAGCCACAGATACGCAGTATTTT.

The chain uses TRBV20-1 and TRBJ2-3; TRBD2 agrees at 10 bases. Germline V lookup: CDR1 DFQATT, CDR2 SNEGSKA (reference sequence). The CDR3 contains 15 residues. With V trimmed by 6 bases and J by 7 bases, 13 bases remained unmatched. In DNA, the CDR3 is TGCAGTGCGCTTGGACTAGCGGAGGCCGGGAATACGCAGTATTTT. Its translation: CSALGLAEAGNTQYF.

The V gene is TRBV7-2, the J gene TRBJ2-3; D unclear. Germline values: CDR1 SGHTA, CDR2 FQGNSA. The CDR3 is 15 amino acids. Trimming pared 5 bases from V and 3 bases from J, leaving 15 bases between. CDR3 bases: TGTGCCAGCAGCCCCGCAAGGTTAAGGACAGATACGCAGTATTTT. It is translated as CASSPARLRTDTQYF.

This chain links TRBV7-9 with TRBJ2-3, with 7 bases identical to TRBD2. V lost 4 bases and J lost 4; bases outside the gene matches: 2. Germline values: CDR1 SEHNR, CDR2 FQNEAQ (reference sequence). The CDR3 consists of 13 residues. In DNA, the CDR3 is TGTGCCAGCAGCTGGGGGGGGGCAGATACGCAGTATTTT. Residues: CASSWGGADTQYF.

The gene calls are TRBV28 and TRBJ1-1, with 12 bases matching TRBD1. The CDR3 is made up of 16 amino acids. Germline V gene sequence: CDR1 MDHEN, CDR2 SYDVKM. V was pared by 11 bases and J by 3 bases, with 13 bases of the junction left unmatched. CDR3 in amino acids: CAAPPGQGAKDTEAFF. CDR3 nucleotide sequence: TGTGCCGCACCTCCGGGACAGGGGGCTAAGGACACTGAAGCTTTCTTT.

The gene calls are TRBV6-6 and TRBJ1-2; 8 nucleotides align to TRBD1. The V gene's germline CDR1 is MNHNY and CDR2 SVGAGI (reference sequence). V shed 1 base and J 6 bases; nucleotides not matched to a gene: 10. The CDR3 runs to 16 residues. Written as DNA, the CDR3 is TGTGCCAGCAGTTACTTAGACTGGGACAGGAAGGATGGCTACACCTTC. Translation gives CASSYLDWDRKDGYTF.

CDR3 sequence (DNA): TGCAGTGCCCGTGAAGGAGCGGGGGGCCTCATGGATGAGCAGTTCTTC. It encodes CSAREGAGGLMDEQFF. V gene TRBV20-1 combines with J gene TRBJ2-1; 9 positions match TRBD2. With V trimmed by 6 bases and J by 8 bases, 17 bases remained unmatched. This CDR3 spans 16 amino acids. CDR1 is DFQATT, CDR2 SNEGSKA, per germline (reference sequence).

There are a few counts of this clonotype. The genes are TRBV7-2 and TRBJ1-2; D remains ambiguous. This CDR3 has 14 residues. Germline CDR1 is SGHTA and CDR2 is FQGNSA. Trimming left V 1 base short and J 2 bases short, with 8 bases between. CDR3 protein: CASSLVEGNYGYTF. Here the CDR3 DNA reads TGTGCCAGCAGCTTAGTCGAGGGAAACTATGGCTACACCTTC.

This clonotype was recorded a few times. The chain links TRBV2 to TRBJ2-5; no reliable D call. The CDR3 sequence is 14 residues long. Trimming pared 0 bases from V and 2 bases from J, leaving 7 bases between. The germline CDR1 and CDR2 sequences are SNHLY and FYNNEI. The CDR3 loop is CASSEAERQETQYF. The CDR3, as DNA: TGTGCCAGCAGTGAAGCGGAAAGGCAAGAGACCCAGTACTTC.

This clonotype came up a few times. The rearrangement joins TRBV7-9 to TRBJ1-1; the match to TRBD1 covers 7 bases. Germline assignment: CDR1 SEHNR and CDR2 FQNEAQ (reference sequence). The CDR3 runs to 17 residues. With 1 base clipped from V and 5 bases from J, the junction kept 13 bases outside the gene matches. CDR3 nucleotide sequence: TGTGCCAGCAGCTTAGGGGCCGAGGCAGGGGGTAGGACTGAAGCTTTCTTT. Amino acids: CASSLGAEAGGRTEAFF.

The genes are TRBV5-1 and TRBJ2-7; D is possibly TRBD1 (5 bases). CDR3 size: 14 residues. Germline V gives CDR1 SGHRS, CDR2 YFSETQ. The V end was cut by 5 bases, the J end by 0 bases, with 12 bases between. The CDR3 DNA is TGCGCCAGCAGTTCCCTGACAGCCTCCTACGAGCAGTACTTC. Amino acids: CASSSLTASYEQYF.

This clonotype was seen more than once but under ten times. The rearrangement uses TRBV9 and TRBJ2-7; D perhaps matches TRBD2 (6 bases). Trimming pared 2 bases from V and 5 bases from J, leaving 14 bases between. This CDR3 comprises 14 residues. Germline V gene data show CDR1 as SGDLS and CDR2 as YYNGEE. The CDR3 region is CASSVGGRVHEQYF. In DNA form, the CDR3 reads TGTGCCAGCAGCGTCGGGGGTAGAGTCCACGAGCAGTACTTC.

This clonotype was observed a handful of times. The CDR3 DNA sequence: TGTGCCAGCAGCGCCGGGACAGGGGTCACCGGGGAGCTGTTTTTT. Translation: CASSAGTGVTGELFF. The V gene is TRBV9, the J gene TRBJ2-2; TRBD1 matches 10 bases. From germline, CDR1 is SGDLS and CDR2 YYNGEE. The CDR3 loop spans 15 amino acids. J gave up 4 bases and V 3 bases, and 3 bases lay outside the gene matches.

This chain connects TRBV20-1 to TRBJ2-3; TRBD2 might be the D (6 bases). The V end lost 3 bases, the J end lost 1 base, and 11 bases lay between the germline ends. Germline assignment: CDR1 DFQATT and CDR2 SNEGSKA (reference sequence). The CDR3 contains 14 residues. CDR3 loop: CSASQAGRTDTQYF. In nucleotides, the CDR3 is TGCAGTGCTAGTCAAGCGGGCCGCACAGATACGCAGTATTTT.

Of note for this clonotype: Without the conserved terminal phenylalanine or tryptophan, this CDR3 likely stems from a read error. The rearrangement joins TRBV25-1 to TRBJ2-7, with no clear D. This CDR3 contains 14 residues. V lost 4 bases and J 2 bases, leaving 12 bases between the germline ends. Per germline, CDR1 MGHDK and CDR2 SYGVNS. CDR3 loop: CASSGIRRPYEQYL. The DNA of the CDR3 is TGTGCCAGCAGTGGAATAAGAAGGCCCTACGAGCAGTACTTA.

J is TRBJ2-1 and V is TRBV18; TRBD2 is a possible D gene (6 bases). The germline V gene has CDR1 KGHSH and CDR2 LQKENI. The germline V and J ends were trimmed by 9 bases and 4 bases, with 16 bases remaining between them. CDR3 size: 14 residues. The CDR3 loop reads CASSNRGSYNEQFF. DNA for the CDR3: TGTGCCAGTAGTAACCGGGGGTCGTACAATGAGCAGTTCTTC.

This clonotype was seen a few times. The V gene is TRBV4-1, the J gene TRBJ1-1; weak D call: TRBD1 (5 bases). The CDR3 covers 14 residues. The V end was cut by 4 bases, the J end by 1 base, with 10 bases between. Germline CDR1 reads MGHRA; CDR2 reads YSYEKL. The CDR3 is CASSPPTANTEAFF. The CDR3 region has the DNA TGCGCCAGCAGCCCGCCGACAGCGAACACTGAAGCTTTCTTT.

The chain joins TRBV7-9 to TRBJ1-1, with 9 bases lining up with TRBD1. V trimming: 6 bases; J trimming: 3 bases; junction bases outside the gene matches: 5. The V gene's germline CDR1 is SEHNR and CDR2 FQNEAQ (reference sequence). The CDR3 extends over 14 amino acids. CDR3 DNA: TGTGCCAGCAGGGACAGGGGAGGCGACACTGAAGCTTTCTTT. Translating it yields CASRDRGGDTEAFF.

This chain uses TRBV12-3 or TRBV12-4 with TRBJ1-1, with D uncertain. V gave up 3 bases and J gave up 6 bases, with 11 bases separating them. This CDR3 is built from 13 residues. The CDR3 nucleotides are TGTGCCAGCAGTTTGTGGCTAGGTCCTGAAGCTTTCTTT. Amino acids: CASSLWLGPEAFF.

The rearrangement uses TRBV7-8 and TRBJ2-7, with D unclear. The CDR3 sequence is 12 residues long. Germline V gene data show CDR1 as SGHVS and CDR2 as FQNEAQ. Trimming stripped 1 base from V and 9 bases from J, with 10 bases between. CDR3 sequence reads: CASSLEWWPQYF. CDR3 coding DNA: TGTGCCAGCAGCTTAGAATGGTGGCCGCAGTACTTC.

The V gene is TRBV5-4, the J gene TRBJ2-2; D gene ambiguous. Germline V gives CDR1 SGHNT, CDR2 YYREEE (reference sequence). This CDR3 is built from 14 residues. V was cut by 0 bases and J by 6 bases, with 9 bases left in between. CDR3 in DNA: TGTGCCAGCAGCTTGGATTGGGGTGCCGGGGAGCTGTTTTTT. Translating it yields CASSLDWGAGELFF.

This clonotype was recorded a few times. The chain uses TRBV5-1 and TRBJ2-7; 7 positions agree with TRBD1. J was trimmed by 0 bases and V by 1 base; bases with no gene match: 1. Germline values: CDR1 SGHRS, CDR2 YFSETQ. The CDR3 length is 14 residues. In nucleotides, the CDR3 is TGCGCCAGCAGCTTGAGGGGGCCCTCCTACGAGCAGTACTTC. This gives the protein CASSLRGPSYEQYF.

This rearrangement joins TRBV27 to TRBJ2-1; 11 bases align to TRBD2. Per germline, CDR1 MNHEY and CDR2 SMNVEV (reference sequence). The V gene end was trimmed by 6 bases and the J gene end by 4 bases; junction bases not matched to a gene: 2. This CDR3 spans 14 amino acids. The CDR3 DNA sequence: TGTGCCAGCAGGGGACTAGCGGATTACAATGAGCAGTTCTTC. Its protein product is CASRGLADYNEQFF.

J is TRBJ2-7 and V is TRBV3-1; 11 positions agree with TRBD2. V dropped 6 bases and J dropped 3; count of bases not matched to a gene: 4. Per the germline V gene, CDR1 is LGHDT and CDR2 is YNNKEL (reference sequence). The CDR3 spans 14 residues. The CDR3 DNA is TGTGCCAGCAGACGAACTAGCGGGAGCTACGAGCAGTACTTC. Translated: CASRRTSGSYEQYF.

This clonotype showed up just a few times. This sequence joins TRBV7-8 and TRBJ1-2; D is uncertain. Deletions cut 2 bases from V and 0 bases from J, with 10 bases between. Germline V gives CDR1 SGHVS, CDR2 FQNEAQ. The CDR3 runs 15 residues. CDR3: CASSLSGGTNYGYTF. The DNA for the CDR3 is TGTGCCAGCAGCTTATCCGGCGGAACTAACTATGGCTACACCTTC.

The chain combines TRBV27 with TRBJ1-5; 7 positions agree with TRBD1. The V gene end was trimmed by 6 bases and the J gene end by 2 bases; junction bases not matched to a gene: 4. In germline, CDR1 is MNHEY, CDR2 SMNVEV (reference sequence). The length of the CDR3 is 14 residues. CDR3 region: CASRPTGGNQPQHF. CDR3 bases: TGTGCCAGCAGGCCTACAGGGGGCAATCAGCCCCAGCATTTT.

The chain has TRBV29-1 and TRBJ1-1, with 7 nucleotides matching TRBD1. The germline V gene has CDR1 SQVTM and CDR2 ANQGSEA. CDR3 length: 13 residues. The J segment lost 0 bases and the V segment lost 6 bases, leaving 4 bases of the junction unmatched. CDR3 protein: CSVGDSVNTEAFF. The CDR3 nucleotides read TGCAGCGTAGGGGACAGCGTGAACACTGAAGCTTTCTTT. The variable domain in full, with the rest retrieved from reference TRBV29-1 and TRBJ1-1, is SAVISQKPSRDICQRGTSLTIQCQVDSQVTMMFWYRQQPGQSLTLIATANQGSEATYESGFVIDKFPISRPNLTFSTLTVSNMSPEDSSIYLCSVGDSVNTEAFFGQGTRLTVV.

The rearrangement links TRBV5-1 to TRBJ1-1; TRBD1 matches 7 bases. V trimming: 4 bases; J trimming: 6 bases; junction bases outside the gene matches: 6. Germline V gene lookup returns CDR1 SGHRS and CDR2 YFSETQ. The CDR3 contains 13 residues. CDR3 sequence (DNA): TGCGCCAGCAGCATAAGACAGGGCCCTGAAGCTTTCTTT. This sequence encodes CASSIRQGPEAFF.

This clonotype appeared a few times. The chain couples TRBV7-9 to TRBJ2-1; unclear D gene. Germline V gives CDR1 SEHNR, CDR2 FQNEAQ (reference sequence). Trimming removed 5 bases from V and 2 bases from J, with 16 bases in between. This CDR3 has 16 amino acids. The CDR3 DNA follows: TGTGCCAGCAGCCCCGTGGATAAGCGCACCTACAATGAGCAGTTCTTC. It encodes CASSPVDKRTYNEQFF. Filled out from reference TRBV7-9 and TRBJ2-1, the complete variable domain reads DTGVSQNPRHKITKRGQNVTFRCDPISEHNRLYWYRQTLGQGPEFLTYFQNEAQLEKSRLLSDRFSAERPKGSFSTLEIQRTEQGDSAMYLCASSPVDKRTYNEQFFGPGTRLTVL.